The sequence of this TCR beta chain was determined in a study of control samples from healthy donors and cancer patients. Using immunoSEQ multiplex PCR, the repertoire was profiled, and TCRdb retains in-frame clones only, with some absent. The sample lists 150,000 to 200,000 clones, around 90% seen once, with more than 1.3% in the top ten. This clone was seen a handful of times. V shed 0 bases and J shed 2 bases, with 8 bases lying between them. Looked up from germline, CDR1 is MGHRA and CDR2 is YSYEKL. The CDR3 sequence is 15 residues long. The rearrangement uses TRBV4-1 and TRBJ1-3; unclear D gene. The sample taken for sequencing was blood. The source of this sequence is a woman between 45 and 60 years old in good health. In nucleotides, the CDR3 is TGCGCCAGCAGCCAAGATGAGAGAACTGGAAACACCATATATTTT. It specifies CASSQDERTGNTIYF.